The 15 T cell receptor beta chains presented below share a single source sample, sequenced in a study of PD-L1 blockade in urothelial cancer. The time point was: peripheral blood 6 weeks after treatment start. Assay used: immunoSEQ multiplex PCR; TCRdb lists only in-frame clones, some missing. The sample has 25,000 to 35,000 clones; under 90% are singletons. Sample: PBMCs, taken around atezolizumab (anti-PD-L1) treatment. All receptors derive from a man between 65 and 85 years old with urothelial cancer.

CDR3 in DNA: TGTGCCAGCACCAGAAAAGCGGGGGGCACAGATACGCAGTATTTT. It is translated as CASTRKAGGTDTQYF. The chain recombines TRBV7-3 with TRBJ2-3, with TRBD2 identical over 8 bases. The germline V gene encodes CDR1 SGHTA and CDR2 FQGTGA. With 7 bases clipped from V and 1 base from J, the junction kept 7 bases outside the gene matches. This CDR3 has 15 amino acids. Variable domain in full (rest from reference TRBV7-3 and TRBJ2-3): GAGVSQTPSNKVTEKGKYVELRCDPISGHTALYWYRQSLGQGPEFLIYFQGTGAADDSGLPNDRFFAVRPEGSVSTLKIQRTERGDSAVYLCASTRKAGGTDTQYFGPGTRLTVL.

The rearrangement links TRBV5-4 to TRBJ2-4; 10 bases are a match to TRBD1. V lost 4 bases to trimming and J lost 8 bases; unmatched junction nucleotides: 12. Per germline, CDR1 SGHNT and CDR2 YYREEE (reference sequence). CDR3 length equals 16 residues. DNA for the CDR3: TGTGCCAGCAGCCGCCGGGACAGGGGCGGGGAAGACATTCAGTACTTC. It specifies CASSRRDRGGEDIQYF.

As for this clone: The DNA is left out, because the CDR3 cannot be placed on it with certainty; the CDR3 is given as TCRdb lists it. The V gene is TRBV28, the J gene TRBJ2-7; the table calls TRBD2, which could not be checked here. 14 amino acids form the CDR3, both terminal residues included. The germline V gene has CDR1 MDHEN and CDR2 SYDVKM. CDR3 protein: CASSFGSGAYEQYF.

The chain links TRBV4-2 to TRBJ2-5; possible D gene TRBD1, 5 bases. CDR1 LGHNA and CDR2 YNFKEQ come from the germline V gene. This CDR3 has 15 residues. V lost 5 bases and J lost 0, with 13 bases in between. The chain's CDR3 is CASSGAGEYQETQYF. The CDR3 nucleotides read TGTGCCAGCAGCGGGGCAGGAGAGTACCAAGAGACCCAGTACTTC.

CDR3: CASSPRRGDIQYF. DNA for the CDR3: TGTGCCAGCAGCCCCCGGCGGGGGGACATTCAGTACTTC. The rearrangement uses TRBV7-2 and TRBJ2-4, with 8 bases that match TRBD2. Per germline, CDR1 SGHTA and CDR2 FQGNSA. This CDR3 region has 13 residues. V lost 5 bases and J lost 8; bases outside the gene matches: 5. Full variable domain (remainder filled in from reference TRBV7-2 and TRBJ2-4): GAGVSQSPSNKVTEKGKDVELRCDPISGHTALYWYRQSLGQGLEFLIYFQGNSAPDKSGLPSDRFSAERTGGSVSTLTIQRTQQEDSAVYLCASSPRRGDIQYFGAGTRLSVL.

This clone has only a few counts. The chain couples TRBV5-1 to TRBJ1-6; 7 nucleotides match TRBD1. Germline V CDR1 and CDR2: SGHRS, YFSETQ. The V segment lost 1 base and the J segment 7 bases; nucleotides outside the gene matches: 8. The CDR3 runs 16 residues. CDR3 region: CASSLSRTGTNSPLHF. The CDR3 DNA reads as TGCGCCAGCAGCTTGTCACGGACAGGAACGAATTCACCCCTCCACTTT.

Comment on this clone: Within the sample, other DNA sequences also encode this same CDR3. The chain combines TRBV18 with TRBJ2-5; D is possibly TRBD1 (6 bases). The CDR3 totals 13 residues. Between the trimmed V and J ends, which lost 3 bases and 2 bases, there was a span of 7 bases. Germline CDR1 and CDR2: KGHSH and LQKENI. In DNA, the CDR3 is TGTGCCAGCTCACCCGGACAGCAAGAGACCCAGTACTTC. Translation: CASSPGQQETQYF. Drawing the rest from reference TRBV18 and TRBJ2-5, the complete variable domain is NAGVMQNPRHLVRRRGQEARLRCSPMKGHSHVYWYRQLPEEGLKFMVYLQKENIIDESGMPKERFSAEFPKEGPSILRIQQVVRGDSAAYFCASSPGQQETQYFGPGTRLLVL.

This chain connects TRBV4-3 to TRBJ2-5, with 11 bases lining up with TRBD2. The length of the CDR3 is 18 residues. Trimming removed 4 bases from V and 1 base from J; junction bases left unmatched: 11. Germline lookup yields CDR1 LGHNA and CDR2 YSLEER. This CDR3 reads CASSRGSGRALGQETQYF. The CDR3 DNA is TGCGCCAGCAGCCGAGGTAGCGGGAGGGCCCTCGGCCAAGAGACCCAGTACTTC.

The genes are TRBV2 and TRBJ1-5, with TRBD1 identical over 8 bases. This CDR3 spans 13 amino acids. V lost 6 bases to trimming and J lost 7 bases; unmatched junction nucleotides: 5. Germline CDR1 and CDR2: SNHLY and FYNNEI. CDR3 residues: CASRAGGEQPQHF. CDR3 sequence (DNA): TGTGCCAGCAGAGCAGGGGGCGAGCAGCCCCAGCATTTT.

The V gene is TRBV5-4, the J gene TRBJ2-2; D might be TRBD2 (5 bases). From germline, CDR1 is SGHNT and CDR2 YYREEE (reference sequence). Trimming shortened V by 0 bases and J by 4 bases, and 7 bases separated the two germline ends. The CDR3 covers 14 residues. The CDR3: CASSLGGITGELFF. DNA of the CDR3: TGTGCCAGCAGCTTGGGAGGGATCACCGGGGAGCTGTTTTTT.

DNA of the CDR3: TGTGCCAGCAGTTACCGATGGGACAGGGAGGGCGGCTACACCTTC. Its translation is CASSYRWDREGGYTF. V is TRBV6-5 and J is TRBJ1-2; 9 positions agree with TRBD1. The CDR3 has 15 residues. After removal of 2 bases from V and 8 bases from J, the junction contained 9 bases not matched to a gene. The germline gives CDR1 MNHEY, CDR2 SVGAGI.

J is TRBJ2-7 and V is TRBV7-9; no clear D gene. CDR1 SEHNR and CDR2 FQNEAQ come from the germline V gene (reference sequence). V gave up 5 bases and J gave up 9 bases, with 17 bases separating them. The CDR3 extends over 13 amino acids. The CDR3 protein is CASSHPTGVGQYF. The CDR3 DNA follows: TGTGCCAGCAGCCACCCTACGGGTGTTGGGCAGTACTTC.

This chain links TRBV27 with TRBJ2-1; 9 bases line up with TRBD2. The germline gives CDR1 MNHEY, CDR2 SMNVEV (reference sequence). The CDR3 extends over 15 amino acids. The CDR3 region has the DNA TGTGGGTCAGGGACTAGCCGTTTAACCTACAATGAGCAGTTCTTC. It translates to CGSGTSRLTYNEQFF.

The rearrangement uses TRBV19 and TRBJ1-2, with TRBD1 as a possible D gene (5 bases). Trimming pared 1 base from V and 5 bases from J, leaving 14 bases between. Per germline, CDR1 LNHDA and CDR2 SQIVND (reference sequence). This CDR3 has 15 amino acids. The CDR3 protein is CASSIVMGRNYGYTF. The CDR3 nucleotides are TGTGCCAGTAGTATAGTCATGGGGCGGAATTATGGCTACACCTTC.

This clone was recorded a few times. V gene TRBV9 combines with J gene TRBJ2-1; D may be TRBD1 (6 bases). V dropped 4 bases and J dropped 8 bases, with 19 bases sitting between them. Germline V gene sequence: CDR1 SGDLS, CDR2 YYNGEE. CDR3 length: 15 residues. The CDR3 region has the DNA TGTGCCAGCAGCCCGCGTCTTCGTGGGGGCGATGAGCAGTTCTTC. Translation gives CASSPRLRGGDEQFF. Filled out from reference TRBV9 and TRBJ2-1, the complete variable domain reads DSGVTQTPKHLITATGQRVTLRCSPRSGDLSVYWYQQSLDQGLQFLIQYYNGEERAKGNILERFSAQQFPDLHSELNLSSLELGDSALYFCASSPRLRGGDEQFFGPGTRLTVL.